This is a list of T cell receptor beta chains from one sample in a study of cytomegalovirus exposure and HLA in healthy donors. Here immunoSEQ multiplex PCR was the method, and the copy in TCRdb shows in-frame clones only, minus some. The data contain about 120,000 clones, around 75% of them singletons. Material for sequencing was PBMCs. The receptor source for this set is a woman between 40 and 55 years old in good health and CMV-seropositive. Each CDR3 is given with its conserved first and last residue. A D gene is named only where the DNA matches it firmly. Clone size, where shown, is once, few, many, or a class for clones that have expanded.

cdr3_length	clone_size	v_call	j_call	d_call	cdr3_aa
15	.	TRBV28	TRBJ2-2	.	CASSPHRPNTGELFF
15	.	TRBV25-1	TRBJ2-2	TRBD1	CASSDETGWTGELFF
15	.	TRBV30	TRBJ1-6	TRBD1	CAWSVRDRGYSPLHF
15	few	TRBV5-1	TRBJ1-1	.	CASSLGGGMNTEAFF
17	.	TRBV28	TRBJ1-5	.	CASSLIGRAVSNQPQHF
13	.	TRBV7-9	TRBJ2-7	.	CSSSGPPTYEQYF
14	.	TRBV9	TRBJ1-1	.	CASSGPPSNTEAFF
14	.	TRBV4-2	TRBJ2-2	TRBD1	CASSQPRGRGELFF
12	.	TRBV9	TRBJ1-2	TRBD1	CASSRQGDGYTF
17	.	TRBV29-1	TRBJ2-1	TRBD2	CSPRGGRVALSYNEQFF
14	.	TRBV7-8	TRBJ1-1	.	CASSSNRVGTEAFF
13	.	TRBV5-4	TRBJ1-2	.	CASSPGGARGYTF
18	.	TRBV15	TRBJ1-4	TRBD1	CATSRTFNSGQGNEKLFF
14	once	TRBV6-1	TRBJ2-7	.	CASSERSGWDEQYF
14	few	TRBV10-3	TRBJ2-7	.	CAISSEGQIYEQYF
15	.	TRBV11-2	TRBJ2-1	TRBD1	CASSLAQTGYNEQFF
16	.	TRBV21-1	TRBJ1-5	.	CAIPTQGRVSNQPQHF
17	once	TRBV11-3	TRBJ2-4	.	CASSPSPQHGQANIQYF
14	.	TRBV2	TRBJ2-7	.	CASSEVLAAGEQYF
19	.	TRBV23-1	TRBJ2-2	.	CASSQSLQVRRGNTGELFF
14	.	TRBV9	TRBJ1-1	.	CASSTRGGNTEAFF
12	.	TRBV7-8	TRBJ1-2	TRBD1	CASSLTGAGYTF
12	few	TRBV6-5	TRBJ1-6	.	CASSYRNSPLHF
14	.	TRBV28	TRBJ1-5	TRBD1	CASSSRGPQQPQHF
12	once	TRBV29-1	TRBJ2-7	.	CSVRTGEYEQYF
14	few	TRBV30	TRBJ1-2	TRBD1	CAWSLGQGGSGYTF
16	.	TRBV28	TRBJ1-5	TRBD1	CASSTSGTGNAQPQHF
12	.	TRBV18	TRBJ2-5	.	CASSPREETQYF
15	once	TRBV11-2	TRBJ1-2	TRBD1	CASSSTGLGDNGYTF
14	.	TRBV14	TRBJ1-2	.	CASSQDRRDYGYTF
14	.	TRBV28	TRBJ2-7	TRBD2	CASSETSGIYEQYF
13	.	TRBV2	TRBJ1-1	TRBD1	CATPGTGNTEAFF
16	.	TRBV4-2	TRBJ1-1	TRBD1	CASSQLFGQGHTEAFF